The clone carrying this T cell receptor beta chain came up a few times. Possible read error: a much larger clone is one base away. Other nucleotide sequences from this sample produce the same CDR3. In the authors' methods: Amplification of reference gene primers provided the estimated nucleated cell counts. Measured with immunoSEQ multiplex PCR; TCRdb has only the in-frame clones, and not every one. That table is the source of V, J and clone size, and D and trimming were worked out from the DNA. The data show some 150,000 clones, with roughly 90% seen just once and approximately 2.5% held by the top ten. The source of the sample is a study of blood T cell repertoires in COVID-19. In the study overall: The United States, Italy and Spain were the sources of the acute and convalescent COVID-19 samples. Sources were T cells, B-cell-depleted T cells, or PBMCs; the material itself was cDNA or gDNA.

Sequencing was carried out using peripheral blood. This receptor was obtained from a human donor in a cohort sampled during active COVID-19.

The CDR3 bases are TGTGCCAGCAGTTACTTAGCCTACGAGCAGTACTTC. Translation gives CASSYLAYEQYF. The V gene is TRBV6-2 or TRBV6-3, the J gene TRBJ2-7, with unresolved D. This CDR3 is 12 amino acids long. Germline lookup yields CDR1 MNHEY and CDR2 SVGEGT. V lost 1 base, J lost 2 bases, and 3 bases lay in between.